This paragraph reports one T cell receptor (beta chain). The antigen it recognizes is unknown. It has no much larger one-base neighbor in the sample; base qualities were not kept. V was cut back by 6 bases and J by 12 bases, leaving a gap of 19 bases between them. Its CDR3 holds 13 amino acids, cysteine through phenylalanine. Left in the record is the CDR3 DNA by itself, 39 bases read in frame from the first base. Based on the germline V gene, the CDR1 and CDR2 sequences are MDHEN and SYDVKM. The data derive from a study of blood T cell repertoires in COVID-19 (dated by TCRdb to about 2020). With respect to the entire study: The collaborator samples originated in the United States, Italy and Spain and spanned the acute and convalescent phases of COVID-19. The prospective study material was composed of cDNA or gDNA derived from T cells, B-cell-depleted T cells, or PBMCs. Where available, HLA class I and class II types were obtained from metadata supplied by the sample provider rather than from assay-based typing. Subjects who had been exposed to COVID-19, were actively infected with it, or had recovered from it provided the deeply sampled blood TCRbeta repertoires that made up the dataset. Sample metadata almost always included a de-identified subject ID, COVID-19 status, age in years and sex. The repertoires were released in a freely available public database intended as a resource for research on the immune response to SARS-CoV-2. Samples were obtained from the ongoing ImmuneRACE study (first 160 participants) and from over 1,000 subjects provided by 6 global collaborators.

Participants in the prospective study were aged roughly 18 to 100 years, lived in 20 to 30 United States geographic areas, and enrolled through a virtual design. In the prospective study, cohorts were assigned on the basis of participant-reported clinical history obtained from a screening survey and a study questionnaire. For ImmuneRACE Cohort 3, a participant was defined as recovered based on two consecutive negative NP/OP PCR tests, clearance by a healthcare professional, or resolution of symptoms. Each participant in the prospective study had whole blood, serum and a nasopharyngeal or oropharyngeal swab collected by mobile phlebotomists. Additional blood draws and questionnaires over an approximately two-month period could optionally be provided by prospective study participants. Before DNA extraction, blood samples from the prospective study were shipped at room temperature or frozen. The immunoSEQ Assay, a bias-controlled multiplex PCR, was used to amplify TCRbeta CDR3 regions from genomic DNA. Under the source paper's analysis protocol: The number of nucleated cells in each sample was estimated by amplification of reference gene primers within the assay. To quantify the absolute abundance of each unique TCRbeta CDR3 rearrangement, sequence reads were collapsed and filtered. For each sample, productive Simpson clonality was calculated by taking the square root of Simpson's diversity index across productive rearrangements. In its TCRdb copy, this immuneACCESS table keeps in-frame sequences only and misses some clones. Where compared with another copy, unresolved V genes explain less than half of these, and the others have no known cause. The V and J calls and clone size come from that table; D and trimming were worked out from the DNA. The table for this sample lists under 300,000 clones; 88% of them were counted only once. Around 0.9% of the sample goes to the ten largest clones.

Overall study outcomes, separate from this receptor: Clinical and demographic metadata were provided uncurated, with the amount varying by source and participant.

The rearranged chain carries TRBV28 and TRBJ2-3, with the D gene not confidently named. The sample consisted of PBMCs or T cells enriched from blood (not recorded which). The source is a woman between 25 and 40 years old who had recovered from COVID-19. The nucleotide sequence is given as TGTGCCAGCAGCCCTCTTTTCCAAAATAGCCAGTATTTT. This is translated as CASSPLFQNSQYF.